These 2 T cell receptor beta chains were all obtained from the same sample, sequenced in a study of beta chain features in type 1 diabetes. The whole isolated RNA underwent reverse transcription, so sequencing captured expressed TCRB transcripts. Generated by immunoSEQ multiplex PCR, the TCRdb table keeps only in-frame clones and is missing some. The sample carries approximately 470,000 clones, around 28% recorded once. Input material: naive CD4+ T cells from blood. These receptors originate from a young man in good health.

This clone was observed a handful of times. The V and J genes are TRBV29-1 and TRBJ2-1; TRBD2 aligns across 8 bases. Unmatched junction bases numbered 6, after V lost 7 bases and J lost 1 base. In germline, CDR1 is SQVTM, CDR2 ANQGSEA. The CDR3 sequence is 14 residues long. CDR3 sequence: CSEKRETSYNEQFF. The CDR3 DNA reads TGCAGCGAAAAGCGGGAGACGTCCTACAATGAGCAGTTCTTC.

The chain uses TRBV9 and TRBJ2-3; maybe TRBD1 (6 bases). CDR3 length: 16 residues. Germline CDR1 and CDR2: SGDLS and YYNGEE. V was shortened by 3 bases and J by 3 bases, with 17 bases between the two germline ends. This CDR3 reads CASSGGNRDRTDTQYF. CDR3 bases: TGTGCCAGCAGCGGGGGAAACAGGGACCGAACAGATACGCAGTATTTT.